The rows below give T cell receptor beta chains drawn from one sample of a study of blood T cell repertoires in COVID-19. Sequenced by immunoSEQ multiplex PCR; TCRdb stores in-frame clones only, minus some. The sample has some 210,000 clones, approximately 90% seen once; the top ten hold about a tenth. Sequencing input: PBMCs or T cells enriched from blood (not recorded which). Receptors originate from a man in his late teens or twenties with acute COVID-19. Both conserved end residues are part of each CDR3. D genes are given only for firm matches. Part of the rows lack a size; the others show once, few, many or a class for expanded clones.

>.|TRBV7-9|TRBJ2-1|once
CASSPTGYNEQFF
TGTGCCAGCAGCCCCACAGGGTACAATGAGCAGTTCTTC
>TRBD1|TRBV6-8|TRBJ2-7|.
CASRCMGQGSDEQYF
TGTGCCAGCAGGTGTATGGGACAGGGTAGCGACGAGCAGTACTTC
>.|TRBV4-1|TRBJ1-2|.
CASSHRKGEDYGYTF
TGCGCCAGCAGCCATAGAAAAGGGGAGGACTATGGCTACACCTTC
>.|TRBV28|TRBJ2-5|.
CASSPPPGGLPQETQYF
TGTGCCAGCAGTCCCCCCCCTGGGGGACTTCCCCAAGAGACCCAGTACTTC
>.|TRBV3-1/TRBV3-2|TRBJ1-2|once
CASSQDSRGDYGYTF
TGTGCCAGCAGCCAAGATTCTAGGGGCGACTATGGCTACACCTTC
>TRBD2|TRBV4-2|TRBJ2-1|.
CASSQDTSGSVDEQFF
TGTGCCAGCAGCCAAGATACTAGCGGGAGTGTCGATGAGCAGTTCTTC
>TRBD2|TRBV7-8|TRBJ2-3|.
CASSILAGGITDTQYF
TGTGCCAGCAGCATACTAGCGGGGGGAATCACAGATACGCAGTATTTT
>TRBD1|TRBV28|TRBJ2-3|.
CASSATGITDTQYF
TGTGCCAGCAGTGCGACAGGGATCACAGATACGCAGTATTTT
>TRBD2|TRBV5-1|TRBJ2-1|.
CASSLAGRGLAGVSAYNEQFF
TGCGCCAGCAGCTTGGCCGGACGGGGACTAGCGGGAGTCAGCGCCTACAATGAGCAGTTCTTC
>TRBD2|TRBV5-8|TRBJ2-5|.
CASSPRTSAKQETQYF
TGTGCCAGCAGCCCCCGGACTAGCGCCAAACAAGAGACCCAGTACTTC
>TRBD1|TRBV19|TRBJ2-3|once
CASRADRGLSDTQYF
TGTGCCAGTAGAGCCGACAGGGGTTTATCGGATACGCAGTATTTT
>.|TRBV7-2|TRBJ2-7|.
CASSLLRSGLPYEQYF
TGTGCCAGCAGCTTGCTCCGGAGTGGTCTGCCATACGAGCAGTACTTC